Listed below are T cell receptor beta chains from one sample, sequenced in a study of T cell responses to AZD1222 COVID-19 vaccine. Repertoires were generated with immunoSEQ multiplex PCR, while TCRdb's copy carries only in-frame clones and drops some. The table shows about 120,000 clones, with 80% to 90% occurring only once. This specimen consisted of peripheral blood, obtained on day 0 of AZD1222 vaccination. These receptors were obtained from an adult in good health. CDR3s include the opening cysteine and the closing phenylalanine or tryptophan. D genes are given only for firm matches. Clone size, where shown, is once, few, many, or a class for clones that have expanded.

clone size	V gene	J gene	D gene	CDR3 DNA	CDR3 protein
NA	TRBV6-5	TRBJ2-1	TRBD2	TGTGCCAGCAGTCGTGGGACTAGCGGGGGCAATGAGCAGTTCTTC	CASSRGTSGGNEQFF
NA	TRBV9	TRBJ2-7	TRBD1	TGTGCCAGCAGCGTGGGGACAGACTTCTCCTACGAGCAGTACTTC	CASSVGTDFSYEQYF
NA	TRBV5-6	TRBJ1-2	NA	TGTGCCAGCAGCGGGGGACCCCATAACTATGGCTACACCTTC	CASSGGPHNYGYTF
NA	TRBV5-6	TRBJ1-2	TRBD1	TGTGCCAGCAGCTGGGGGGACAGCCTTAACTATGGCTACACCTTC	CASSWGDSLNYGYTF
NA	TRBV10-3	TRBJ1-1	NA	TGTGCCATCAGTGAGTCGTGGCAGAGGAACACTGAAGCTTTCTTT	CAISESWQRNTEAFF
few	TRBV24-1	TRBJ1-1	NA	TGTGCCACCAGCGAGCTGAACACTGAAGCTTTCTTT	CATSELNTEAFF
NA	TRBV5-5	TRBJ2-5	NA	TGTGCCAGTTCGACGGGAGAGACCCAGTACTTC	CASSTGETQYF
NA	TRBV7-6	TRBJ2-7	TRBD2	TGTGCCAGCGGTAGCGGGGGGTACGAGCAGTACTTC	CASGSGGYEQYF
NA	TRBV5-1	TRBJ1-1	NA	TGCGCCAGCAGCTTGGATGTAGTGAACACTGAAGCTTTCTTT	CASSLDVVNTEAFF
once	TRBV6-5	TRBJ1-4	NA	TGTGCCAGCAGCCGGGGACACCTTAATGAAAAACTGTTTTTT	CASSRGHLNEKLFF
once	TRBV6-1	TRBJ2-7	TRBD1	TGTGCCAGCAGTGATCCGGGGACAGGGGCTAACGAGCAGTACTTC	CASSDPGTGANEQYF
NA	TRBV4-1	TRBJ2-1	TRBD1	TGCGCCAGCAGACAAAGACTAGCGACAGGGGGCAGGGACAATGAGCAGTTCTTC	CASRQRLATGGRDNEQFF
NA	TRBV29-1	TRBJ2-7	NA	TGCAGCGTTTACAGGGCCTACGAGCAGTACTTC	CSVYRAYEQYF
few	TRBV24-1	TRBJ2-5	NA	TGTGCCACCTCCGAGGGGGGACAAGAGACCCAGTACTTC	CATSEGGQETQYF
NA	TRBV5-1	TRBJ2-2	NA	TGCGCCAGCAAACCGGCGGCAGAGCTCACCGGGGAGCTGTTTTTT	CASKPAAELTGELFF
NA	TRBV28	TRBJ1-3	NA	TGTGCCAGCATGTTCCGGGGATCTGGAAACACCATATATTTT	CASMFRGSGNTIYF
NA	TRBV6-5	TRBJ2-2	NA	TGTGCCAGCAGTTACTCTTGGACAGACACCGGGGAGCTGTTTTTT	CASSYSWTDTGELFF
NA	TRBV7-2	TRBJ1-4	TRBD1	TGTGCCAGCAGCTCGGGACAGGGGCGGGAGGAAAAACTGTTTTTT	CASSSGQGREEKLFF
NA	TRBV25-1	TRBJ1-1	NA	TGTGCCAGCAGTGAATATTTGTTTGGACAGAACACTGAAGCTTTCTTT	CASSEYLFGQNTEAFF
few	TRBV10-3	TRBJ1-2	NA	TGTGCCATCAGGGGGGCGGACATCAACTATGGCTACACCTTC	CAIRGADINYGYTF
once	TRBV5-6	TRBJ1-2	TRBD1	TGTGCCAGCAGCTTGGGACAGGGGGCCGGCTACACCTTC	CASSLGQGAGYTF
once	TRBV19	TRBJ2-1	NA	TGTGCCAGTAGTTACAGGACAGGGAGGGTGCATGAGCAGTTCTTC	CASSYRTGRVHEQFF
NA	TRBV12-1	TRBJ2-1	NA	TGTGCCAGCAGGCCCCCGAGGGACAACCTTTCGGGAAATGAGCAGTTCTTC	CASRPPRDNLSGNEQFF
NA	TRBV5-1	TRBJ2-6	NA	TGCGCCAGCAGCTTGGAAGGCTCTGGGGCCAACGTCCTGACTTTC	CASSLEGSGANVLTF
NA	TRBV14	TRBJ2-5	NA	TGTGCCAGCAGCCAAGGCGGTCGAGCCCAAGAGACCCAGTACTTC	CASSQGGRAQETQYF
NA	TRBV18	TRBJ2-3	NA	TGTGCCAGCTCATCGACAGGAGACCAGTACACAGATACGCAGTATTTT	CASSSTGDQYTDTQYF
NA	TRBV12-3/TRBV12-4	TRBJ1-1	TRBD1	TGTGCCAGCAGCAGGGGGGTAAGCACTGAAGCTTTCTTT	CASSRGVSTEAFF
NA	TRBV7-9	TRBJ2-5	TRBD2	TGTGCCAGCAGCTTCGGACTAGCGGGATATACCAGGGAGACCCAGTACTTC	CASSFGLAGYTRETQYF
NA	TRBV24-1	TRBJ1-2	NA	TGTGCCACACTTAACCTCCCCTCAATCATTGCCCATTATGGCTACACCTTC	CATLNLPSIIAHYGYTF
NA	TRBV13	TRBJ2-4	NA	TGTGCCAGCAGCTTAAACAAACCAGCCAAAAACATTCAGTACTTC	CASSLNKPAKNIQYF
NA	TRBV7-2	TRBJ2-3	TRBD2	TGTGCCAGCAGCTGGTTAGCGGGGGTCGCAGATACGCAGTATTTT	CASSWLAGVADTQYF
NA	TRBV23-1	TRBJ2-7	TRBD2	TGCGCCAGCAGTCGCTCCTCCGGGACTAGCGAGCCTTACGAGCAGTACTTC	CASSRSSGTSEPYEQYF
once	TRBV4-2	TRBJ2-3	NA	TGTGCCAGCAGCCAAGATCTTCGTCAGGGTGGCACAGATACGCAGTATTTT	CASSQDLRQGGTDTQYF
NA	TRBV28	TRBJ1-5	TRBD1	TGTGCCAGCAGTTTGCGGGACAGGGGCAATCAGCCCCAGCATTTT	CASSLRDRGNQPQHF
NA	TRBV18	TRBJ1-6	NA	TGTGCCAGCTCAACGCCCGGGACAACGAATTCACCCCTCCACTTT	CASSTPGTTNSPLHF
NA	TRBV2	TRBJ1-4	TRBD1	TGTGCCAGCGGTCCCCGCGAGGGGACAGGGTTTGAAAAACTGTTTTTT	CASGPREGTGFEKLFF
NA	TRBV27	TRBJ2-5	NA	TGTGCCAGCAGTCTCGCGGGACCCCAAGAGACCCAGTACTTC	CASSLAGPQETQYF
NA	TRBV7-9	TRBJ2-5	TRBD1	TGTGCCAGCAGCTTAGCTGACAGGGCAAAAGAGACCCAGTACTTC	CASSLADRAKETQYF
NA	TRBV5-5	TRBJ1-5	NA	TGTGCCAGCAGCTTGGCGGGCCCGAATAGCAATCAGCCCCAGCATTTT	CASSLAGPNSNQPQHF
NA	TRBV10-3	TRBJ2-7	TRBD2	TGTGCCATCACCGGGACTAGCGGGGGCGAGCAGTACTTC	CAITGTSGGEQYF
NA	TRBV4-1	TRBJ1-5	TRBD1	TGCGCCAGCAGCCAGGGACAGGATGCGGGCAATCAGCCCCAGCATTTT	CASSQGQDAGNQPQHF
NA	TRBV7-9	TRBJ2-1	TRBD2	TGTGCCAGCAGCTTAGATCGCGGGGGACCCTACAATGAGCAGTTCTTC	CASSLDRGGPYNEQFF
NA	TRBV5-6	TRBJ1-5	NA	TGTGCCAGCAGCTTGGGGACCAATCAGCCCCAGCATTTT	CASSLGTNQPQHF
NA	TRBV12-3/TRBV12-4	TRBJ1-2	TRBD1	TGTGCCAGCAGACGACAGGGAGGGGGTGGCTACACCTTC	CASRRQGGGGYTF
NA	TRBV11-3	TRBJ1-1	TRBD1	TGTGCCAGCAGCGCCCCGGGACAGGGTTTGAAGACTGAAGCTTTCTTT	CASSAPGQGLKTEAFF
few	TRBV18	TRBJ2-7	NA	TGTGCCAGCTCACCCAAACTGGGAAACTACGAGCAGTACTTC	CASSPKLGNYEQYF
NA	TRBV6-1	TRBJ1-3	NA	TGTGCCAGCAGTGAAATGTTAGTATCTGGAAACACCATATATTTT	CASSEMLVSGNTIYF
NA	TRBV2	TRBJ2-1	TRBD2	TGTGCCAGCAGTGAAGGACTAGCGGATAACAATGAGCAGTTCTTC	CASSEGLADNNEQFF
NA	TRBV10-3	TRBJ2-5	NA	TGTGCCATCAACCAGGACACCAACCAAGAGACCCAGTACTTC	CAINQDTNQETQYF
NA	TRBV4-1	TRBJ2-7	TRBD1	TGCGCCAGCAGCCAAGGACCTGACAGGGCCACCTACGAGCAGTACTTC	CASSQGPDRATYEQYF
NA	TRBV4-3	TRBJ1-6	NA	TGCGCCAGCAGCCAAGAGGGGGTGTCCTATAATTCACCCCTCCACTTT	CASSQEGVSYNSPLHF
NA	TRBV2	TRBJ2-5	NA	TGTGCCTCCTCGGGTGAAGGGCACATGACAGAGACCCAGTACTTC	CASSGEGHMTETQYF
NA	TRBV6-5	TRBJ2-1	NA	TGTGCCAGCAGCTCAGGGAGCTCCTACAATGAGCAGTTCTTC	CASSSGSSYNEQFF
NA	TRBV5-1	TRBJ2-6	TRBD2	TGCGCCAGCAGCTTGGGGACTAGCGGTTCTGGGGCCAACGTCCTGACTTTC	CASSLGTSGSGANVLTF
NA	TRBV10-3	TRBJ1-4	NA	TGTGCCATCAGTTCAGGGGATTCGGCAACTAATGAAAAACTGTTTTTT	CAISSGDSATNEKLFF
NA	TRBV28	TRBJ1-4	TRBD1	TGTGCCGCCCGGGACAGTGCTTCTGGAAAACTGTTTTTT	CAARDSASGKLFF
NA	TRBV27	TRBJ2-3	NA	TGTGCCAGCACCAGGGGGGGGCGATTCACAGATACGCAGTATTTT	CASTRGGRFTDTQYF
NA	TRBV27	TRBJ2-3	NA	TGTGCCAGCAGCCACCCAAACACAGATACGCAGTATTTT	CASSHPNTDTQYF
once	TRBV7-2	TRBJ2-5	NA	TGTGCCAGCAGCGGGGAGACCCAGTACTTC	CASSGETQYF
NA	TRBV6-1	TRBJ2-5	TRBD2	TGTGCCAGCAGTGGCCTCCCGGGGACTAGCGGGGTCTCGTACCAAGAGACCCAGTACTTC	CASSGLPGTSGVSYQETQYF